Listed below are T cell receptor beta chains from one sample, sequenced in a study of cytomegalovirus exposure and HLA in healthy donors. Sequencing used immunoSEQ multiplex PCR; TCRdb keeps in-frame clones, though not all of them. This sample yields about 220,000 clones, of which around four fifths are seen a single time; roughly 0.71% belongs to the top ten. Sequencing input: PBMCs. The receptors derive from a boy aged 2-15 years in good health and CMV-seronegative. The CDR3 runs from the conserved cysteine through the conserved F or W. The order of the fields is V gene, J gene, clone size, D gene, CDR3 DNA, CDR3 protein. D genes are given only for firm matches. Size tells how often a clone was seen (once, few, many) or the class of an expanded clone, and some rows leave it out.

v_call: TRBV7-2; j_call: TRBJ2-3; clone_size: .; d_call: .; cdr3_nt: TGTGCCAGCAGTTTACAGGGCGTAGGCACAGATACGCAGTATTTT; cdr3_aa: CASSLQGVGTDTQYF
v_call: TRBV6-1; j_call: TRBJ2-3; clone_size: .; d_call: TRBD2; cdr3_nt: TGTGCCAGCAGTGAATCGCGGGGGGGCGTGGATACGCAGTATTTT; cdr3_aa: CASSESRGGVDTQYF
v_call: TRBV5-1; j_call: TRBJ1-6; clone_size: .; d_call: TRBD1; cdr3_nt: TGCGCCAGCAGTCCCCTGACAGGGTCTAATTCACCCCTCCACTTT; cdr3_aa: CASSPLTGSNSPLHF
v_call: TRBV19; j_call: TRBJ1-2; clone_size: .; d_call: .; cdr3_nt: TGTGCCAGTAGTAGGCCGGGGGTTCGGGGGAACTATGGCTACACCTTC; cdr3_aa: CASSRPGVRGNYGYTF
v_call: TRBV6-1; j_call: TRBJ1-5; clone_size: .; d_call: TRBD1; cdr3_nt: TGTGCCAGCACTGACCTAGGACAGGGGTGGAGCAATCAGCCCCAGCATTTT; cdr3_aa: CASTDLGQGWSNQPQHF
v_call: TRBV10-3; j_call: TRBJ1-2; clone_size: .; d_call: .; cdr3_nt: TGTGCCATCAGTGAGGAGGGGGTGGGTTATGGCTACACCTTC; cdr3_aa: CAISEEGVGYGYTF
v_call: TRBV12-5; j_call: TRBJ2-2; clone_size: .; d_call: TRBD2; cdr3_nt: TGTGCTAGTGGTTTGGGGGCGGGGGGGGTGAACACCGGGGAGCTGTTTTTT; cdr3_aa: CASGLGAGGVNTGELFF
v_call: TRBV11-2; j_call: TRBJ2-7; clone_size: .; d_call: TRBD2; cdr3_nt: TGTGCCAGCAGCTTCAGCGGGGGGGCCTTCTACGAGCAGTACTTC; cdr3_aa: CASSFSGGAFYEQYF
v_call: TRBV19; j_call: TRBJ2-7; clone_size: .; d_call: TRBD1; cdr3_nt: TGTGCCAGTAGTATCGGGACAGGGTCCCCCTACGAGCAGTACTTC; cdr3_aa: CASSIGTGSPYEQYF
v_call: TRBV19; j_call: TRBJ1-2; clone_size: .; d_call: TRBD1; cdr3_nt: TGTGCCAGTAGCCATGGGACAGTGACTGGCTACACCTTC; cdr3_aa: CASSHGTVTGYTF
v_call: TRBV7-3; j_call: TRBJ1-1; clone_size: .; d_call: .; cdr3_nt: TGTGCCAGCAGCCGCCATGGAGGGAACACTGAAGCTTTCTTT; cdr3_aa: CASSRHGGNTEAFF
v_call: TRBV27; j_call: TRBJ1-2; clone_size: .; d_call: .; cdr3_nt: TGTGCCAGCAGTTGGGGGCCCCTCTATGGCTACACCTTC; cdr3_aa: CASSWGPLYGYTF
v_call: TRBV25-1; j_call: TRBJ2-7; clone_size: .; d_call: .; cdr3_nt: TGTGCCAGCAGTGAAGAATTCTACGCCATTTCACCCGACGAGCAGTACTTC; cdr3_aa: CASSEEFYAISPDEQYF
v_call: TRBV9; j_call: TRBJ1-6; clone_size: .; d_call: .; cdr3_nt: TGTGCCAGCAGCGTAGGGTTCGAGAACTCACCCCTCCACTTT; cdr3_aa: CASSVGFENSPLHF
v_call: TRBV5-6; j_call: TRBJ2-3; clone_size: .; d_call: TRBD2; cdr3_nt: TGTGCCAGCAGCGCAATATCCGGGACTAGCCCCACAGATACGCAGTATTTT; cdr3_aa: CASSAISGTSPTDTQYF
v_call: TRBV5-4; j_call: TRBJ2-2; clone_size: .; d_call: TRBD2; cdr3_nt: TGTGCCAGCGGACTAGCTGGGAACACCGGGGAGCTGTTTTTT; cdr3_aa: CASGLAGNTGELFF
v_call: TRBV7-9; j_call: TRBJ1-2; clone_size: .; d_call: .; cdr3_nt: TGTGCCAGCAGCTCCGGACAGTCGCACTATGGCTACACCTTC; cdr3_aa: CASSSGQSHYGYTF
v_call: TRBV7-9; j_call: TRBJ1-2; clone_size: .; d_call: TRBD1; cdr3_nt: TGTGCCAGCAGCTTAGGGGACAGGGGGCCCTACTATGGCTACACCTTC; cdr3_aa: CASSLGDRGPYYGYTF
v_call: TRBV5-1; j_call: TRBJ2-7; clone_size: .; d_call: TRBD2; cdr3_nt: TGCGCCAGCAGCCTAGCGGGAGGCCGCACCTACGAGCAGTACTTC; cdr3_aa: CASSLAGGRTYEQYF
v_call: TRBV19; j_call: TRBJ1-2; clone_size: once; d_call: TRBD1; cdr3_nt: TGTGCCAGTAGTATCGGACAGGGATTTAACTATGGCTACACCTTC; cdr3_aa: CASSIGQGFNYGYTF
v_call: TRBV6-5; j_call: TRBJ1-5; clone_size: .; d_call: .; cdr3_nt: TGTGCCAGCAGACGGACAGCGGATAGCAATCAGCCCCAGCATTTT; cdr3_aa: CASRRTADSNQPQHF
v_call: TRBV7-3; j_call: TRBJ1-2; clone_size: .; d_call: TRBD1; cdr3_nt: TGTGCCAGCAGCAAAGGTTATGGGGGCGGACAGGGGATGAACTATGGCTACACCTTC; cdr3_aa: CASSKGYGGGQGMNYGYTF
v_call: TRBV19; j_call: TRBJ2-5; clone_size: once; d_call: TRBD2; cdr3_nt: TGTGCCAGTGGGACTAGCATCTGGGAGACCCAGTACTTC; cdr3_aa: CASGTSIWETQYF
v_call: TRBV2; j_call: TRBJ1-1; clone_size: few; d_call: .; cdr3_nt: TGTGCCAGCAGTGTGGGGGCAAGAACTGAAGCTTTCTTT; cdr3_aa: CASSVGARTEAFF